Following are 29 T cell receptor beta chains from one sample sequenced in a study of blood T cell repertoires in COVID-19 (dated by TCRdb to the early 2020s). Libraries were built with the immunoSEQ multiplex PCR assay. TCRdb carries this immuneACCESS record with in-frame sequences only. Its versions omit some clonotypes, under half of them owing to an unresolved V gene in the studies checked, with the rest unexplained. The sample yields about 95,000 clones; around 81% were counted once. Roughly 4.8% of the sample rests with the top ten. The sequencing input was peripheral blood. The receptors originated from a man at least 80 years old with COVID-19, enrolled during active disease.

This clone was seen a single time. The chain recombines TRBV9 with TRBJ1-1, with D tentatively TRBD1 (6 bases). Trimming removed 3 bases from V and 0 bases from J, with 21 bases in between. This CDR3 spans 18 amino acids. Germline assignment: CDR1 SGDLS and CDR2 YYNGEE. CDR3 amino acids: CASSEPFGQIYMNTEAFF. CDR3 bases: TGTGCCAGCAGCGAGCCGTTTGGACAGATATACATGAACACTGAAGCTTTCTTT. Combining the CDR3 with reference TRBV9 and TRBJ1-1 gives the whole variable domain DSGVTQTPKHLITATGQRVTLRCSPRSGDLSVYWYQQSLDQGLQFLIQYYNGEERAKGNILERFSAQQFPDLHSELNLSSLELGDSALYFCASSEPFGQIYMNTEAFFGQGTRLTVV.

The V and J genes are TRBV19 and TRBJ2-5; 8 bases match TRBD1. The CDR3 length is 13 residues. J lost 4 bases, V lost 5 bases, and 3 bases had no gene match. Germline CDR1 LNHDA, CDR2 SQIVND (reference sequence). DNA for the CDR3: TGTGCCAGTAGTGCGGACAGGGTAGAGACCCAGTACTTC. Amino acid sequence: CASSADRVETQYF.

The rearrangement links TRBV29-1 to TRBJ1-5; 8 nucleotides align to TRBD1. Germline V lookup: CDR1 SQVTM, CDR2 ANQGSEA. Trimming removed 6 bases from V and 1 base from J; junction bases left unmatched: 8. The CDR3 spans 15 residues. The CDR3 DNA reads as TGCAGCGTAGGGACAGGTGGTGGAAGCAATCAGCCCCAGCATTTT. Protein: CSVGTGGGSNQPQHF.

The rearrangement uses TRBV5-1 and TRBJ2-1; TRBD2 agrees at 7 bases. V gave up 4 bases and J gave up 7 bases; unmatched junction bases: 17. The CDR3 has 17 amino acids. Germline V gives CDR1 SGHRS, CDR2 YFSETQ. Written as DNA, the CDR3 is TGCGCCAGCAGCCCAAGGGTCCCGGGGGGTAGAATGAATGAGCAGTTCTTC. Protein product: CASSPRVPGGRMNEQFF.

The rearrangement joins TRBV5-1 to TRBJ2-7; 7 bases align to TRBD2. This CDR3 comprises 18 residues. J was trimmed by 0 bases and V by 0 bases; bases with no gene match: 12. The V gene's germline CDR1 is SGHRS and CDR2 YFSETQ. The CDR3 region is CASSLGGLVGLSSYEQYF. The CDR3 DNA reads as TGCGCCAGCAGCTTGGGTGGACTAGTGGGATTGAGCTCCTACGAGCAGTACTTC. Full variable domain (remainder filled in from reference TRBV5-1 and TRBJ2-7): KAGVTQTPRYLIKTRGQQVTLSCSPISGHRSVSWYQQTPGQGLQFLFEYFSETQRNKGNFPGRFSGRQFSNSRSEMNVSTLELGDSALYLCASSLGGLVGLSSYEQYFGPGTRLTVT.

The chain is built from TRBV7-2 and TRBJ2-7; 10 positions agree with TRBD2. The CDR3 has 17 residues. The trim removed 2 bases at V and 3 bases at J, leaving 10 bases unmatched. The V gene's germline CDR1 is SGHTA and CDR2 FQGNSA. CDR3: CASSLKSSGGAGYEQYF. The CDR3 coding sequence is TGTGCCAGCAGCTTAAAAAGCAGCGGGGGGGCTGGCTACGAGCAGTACTTC.

The CDR3 spells CASSSTGLPAQETQYF. DNA of the CDR3: TGTGCCAGCAGCTCGACTGGACTACCGGCACAAGAGACCCAGTACTTC. The chain employs TRBV5-6 and TRBJ2-5; TRBD2 is a possible D gene (6 bases). This CDR3 has 16 residues. Germline CDR1 is SGHDT and CDR2 is YYEEEE. Trimming took 3 bases from V and 2 from J, leaving 17 bases between them.

The chain links TRBV18 to TRBJ1-1; tentatively, D is TRBD1 (6 bases). The CDR3 is 11 residues long. V was cut by 6 bases and J by 8 bases, with 10 bases left in between. CDR1 and CDR2 from the germline V gene are KGHSH and LQKENI. This CDR3 is CASSGTLEAFF. DNA for the CDR3: TGTGCCAGCTCTGGGACACTCGAAGCTTTCTTT. The complete variable domain, with remaining parts taken from reference TRBV18 and TRBJ1-1, reads NAGVMQNPRHLVRRRGQEARLRCSPMKGHSHVYWYRQLPEEGLKFMVYLQKENIIDESGMPKERFSAEFPKEGPSILRIQQVVRGDSAAYFCASSGTLEAFFGQGTRLTVV.

The genes are TRBV7-8 and TRBJ2-5; unclear D gene. Trimming removed 0 bases at V and 1 base at J, with 6 bases between. Germline V gene data show CDR1 as SGHVS and CDR2 as FQNEAQ. The CDR3 runs 14 residues. The CDR3 DNA is TGTGCCAGCAGCTTAGCATTACTCCAAGAGACCCAGTACTTC. Translated, it gives CASSLALLQETQYF.

This clone was seen only a few times. This rearrangement joins TRBV5-4 to TRBJ2-7; D is possibly TRBD2 (5 bases). With 5 bases removed from V and 1 base from J, the gap between germline ends came to 13 bases. The germline V gene encodes CDR1 SGHNT and CDR2 YYREEE (reference sequence). The CDR3 covers 14 residues. DNA for the CDR3: TGTGCCAGCAGTTGGGAGACCCAGTCCTACGAGCAGTACTTC. Residues: CASSWETQSYEQYF.

A few counts support this clone. This sequence joins TRBV5-6 and TRBJ1-6; 8 nucleotides match TRBD1. V shed 1 base, J shed 9 bases, and the junction held 3 bases outside the gene matches. The CDR3 length is 14 residues. The germline V gene encodes CDR1 SGHDT and CDR2 YYEEEE. The CDR3 spells CASSLLQGASPLHF. For the CDR3, the DNA is TGTGCCAGCAGCTTGCTCCAGGGGGCTTCACCCCTCCACTTT.

The chain uses TRBV27 and TRBJ2-7, with 11 bases aligning to TRBD2. The V and J ends lost 6 bases and 5 bases, in that order; junction bases with no gene match: 6. CDR3 length: 14 residues. The germline CDR1 and CDR2 sequences are MNHEY and SMNVEV (reference sequence). The CDR3 sequence: CASRKLAGVHEQYF. Here the CDR3 DNA reads TGTGCCAGCAGAAAACTAGCGGGAGTCCACGAGCAGTACTTC.

This clone was observed a few times. This rearrangement joins TRBV5-1 to TRBJ2-7; D unresolved. This CDR3 region has 16 residues. V dropped 1 base and J dropped 2 bases, with 16 bases sitting between them. Germline V lookup: CDR1 SGHRS, CDR2 YFSETQ. CDR3 nucleotide sequence: TGCGCCAGCAGCTTGTCGAGCCCAGGTCCCACCTACGAGCAGTACTTC. Residues: CASSLSSPGPTYEQYF.

The genes are TRBV2 and TRBJ1-4; 8 positions match TRBD1. The CDR3 extends over 16 amino acids. V lost 4 bases to trimming and J lost 0 bases; unmatched junction nucleotides: 4. Germline V gene sequence: CDR1 SNHLY, CDR2 FYNNEI. The CDR3 protein is CASSGQGRATNEKLFF. The CDR3 bases are TGTGCCAGCAGTGGACAGGGGAGAGCAACTAATGAAAAACTGTTTTTT.

V gene TRBV3-1 (or the pseudogene TRBV3-2) combines with J gene TRBJ1-2, with D uncertain. Germline V gene data show CDR1 as LGHDT and CDR2 as YNNKEL (reference sequence). The ends were cut back, 4 bases at V and 4 bases at J, with 10 bases in the middle. There are 13 residues in the CDR3. The CDR3 DNA reads TGTGCCAGCAGCCCTCGGGGTTTCTATGGCTACACCTTC. This gives the protein CASSPRGFYGYTF.

J is TRBJ2-2 and V is TRBV6-6; 12 nucleotides align to TRBD1. V lost 6 bases, J lost 7 bases, and 6 bases stayed unmatched. The CDR3 consists of 15 residues. The germline gives CDR1 MNHNY, CDR2 SVGAGI (reference sequence). DNA of the CDR3: TGTGCCAGCAGACCCGGGACAGGGGGCATCGGGGAGCTGTTTTTT. Encoded protein: CASRPGTGGIGELFF.

The V gene is TRBV5-1, the J gene TRBJ2-7, with 8 bases fitting TRBD2. The V gene's germline CDR1 is SGHRS and CDR2 YFSETQ. Trimming at V came to 0 bases and at J to 1 base, leaving 9 bases not matched to a gene. This CDR3 spans 17 amino acids. This chain's CDR3 is CASSLAGGQGWSYEQYF. CDR3 nucleotides: TGCGCCAGCAGCTTGGCGGGGGGGCAGGGTTGGTCCTACGAGCAGTACTTC.

The rearrangement uses TRBV2 and TRBJ2-7; D ambiguous. In germline, CDR1 is SNHLY, CDR2 FYNNEI. This CDR3 spans 14 amino acids. V was shortened by 4 bases and J by 2 bases, with 12 bases between the two germline ends. CDR3 residues: CASSAQAFPYEQYF. The CDR3 DNA sequence: TGTGCCAGCAGTGCTCAGGCGTTCCCCTACGAGCAGTACTTC. Full variable domain (remainder filled in from reference TRBV2 and TRBJ2-7): EPEVTQTPSHQVTQMGQEVILRCVPISNHLYFYWYRQILGQKVEFLVSFYNNEISEKSEIFDDQFSVERPDGSNFTLKIRSTKLEDSAMYFCASSAQAFPYEQYFGPGTRLTVT.

This clone was found once. The junction and the germline gene differ at one end; a read error may be behind it. This chain links TRBV2 with TRBJ1-1; D gene uncertain. The V gene's germline CDR1 is SNHLY and CDR2 FYNNEI. The length of the CDR3 is 13 residues. The CDR3 loop reads CACSRGLNTEAFF. As DNA, the CDR3 is TGTGCCTGCAGTAGAGGGCTGAACACTGAAGCTTTCTTT. Filled out from reference TRBV2 and TRBJ1-1, the complete variable domain reads EPEVTQTPSHQVTQMGQEVILRCVPISNHLYFYWYRQILGQKVEFLVSFYNNEISEKSEIFDDQFSVERPDGSNFTLKIRSTKLEDSAMYFCACSRGLNTEAFFGQGTRLTVV.

The genes are TRBV19 and TRBJ1-2; tentative D call: TRBD1 (6 bases). Germline V gene sequence: CDR1 LNHDA, CDR2 SQIVND (reference sequence). The ends were cut back, 5 bases at V and 2 bases at J, with 15 bases in the middle. There are 15 residues in the CDR3. As DNA, the CDR3 is TGTGCCAGTAGTGGTCGCGCAGGGGTAAACTATGGCTACACCTTC. Amino acid sequence: CASSGRAGVNYGYTF.

This sequence joins TRBV18 and TRBJ2-7, with a tentative D call TRBD1 (7 bases). The CDR3 has 15 amino acids. Germline V CDR1 and CDR2: KGHSH, LQKENI. Trimming cost V 3 bases and J 7 bases, with 19 bases left between them. The CDR3 sequence is CASSPRDSSIGEQYF. Here the CDR3 DNA reads TGTGCCAGCTCACCGCGGGACAGTAGCATAGGGGAGCAGTACTTC.

The V gene is TRBV7-9, the J gene TRBJ2-3; no clear D gene. CDR3 length: 18 residues. V lost 6 bases and J lost 0, with 22 bases in between. Germline lookup yields CDR1 SEHNR and CDR2 FQNEAQ (reference sequence). The CDR3 loop reads CASSSNPRWPNSTDTQYF. DNA for the CDR3: TGTGCCAGCAGTTCTAACCCTAGGTGGCCCAATAGCACAGATACGCAGTATTTT.

This sequence joins TRBV5-1 and TRBJ2-5; 11 nucleotides line up with TRBD2. Trimming at V came to 0 bases and at J to 4 bases, leaving 5 bases not matched to a gene. Germline V gives CDR1 SGHRS, CDR2 YFSETQ. The CDR3 covers 16 residues. CDR3 sequence (DNA): TGCGCCAGCAGCTTGGCTTTAGCGGGGGGGCGAGAGACCCAGTACTTC. This encodes CASSLALAGGRETQYF.

V and J are TRBV28 and TRBJ2-1; the D gene is possibly TRBD1 (6 bases). Germline-derived CDR1 and CDR2 are MDHEN and SYDVKM. The length of the CDR3 is 11 residues. Trimming shortened V by 5 bases and J by 15 bases, and 14 bases separated the two germline ends. The CDR3 reads CASSPDSKRFF. CDR3 DNA sequence: TGTGCCAGCAGTCCGGACAGCAAGCGGTTCTTC.

V is TRBV14 and J is TRBJ1-5; D not resolved. The V gene's germline CDR1 is SGHDN and CDR2 FVKESK. CDR3 length equals 15 residues. V was pared by 0 bases and J by 3 bases, with 9 bases between. CDR3 in DNA: TGTGCCAGCAGCCAAGACCCGGGGTTCAATCAGCCCCAGCATTTT. Translating it yields CASSQDPGFNQPQHF.

This clone occurred once. The CDR3 region is CASSLSASGTKILQFF. CDR3 sequence (DNA): TGTGCCAGCAGTTTATCCGCATCCGGGACTAAAATTTTGCAGTTCTTC. V is TRBV27 and J is TRBJ2-1; 7 nucleotides agree with TRBD2. V was pared by 0 bases and J by 12 bases, with 14 bases of the junction left unmatched. Germline V gene data show CDR1 as MNHEY and CDR2 as SMNVEV (reference sequence). The CDR3 extends over 16 amino acids.

The chain uses TRBV6-4 and TRBJ2-3; TRBD1 might be the D (6 bases). The V gene's germline CDR1 is MRHNA and CDR2 SNTAGT. This CDR3 contains 15 residues. The ends were cut back, 6 bases at V and 0 bases at J, with 13 bases in the middle. The CDR3: CASSAGTLSTDTQYF. The CDR3 DNA reads as TGTGCCAGCAGCGCCGGGACACTGAGCACAGATACGCAGTATTTT.

The gene calls are TRBV9 and TRBJ2-5; TRBD2 matches 14 bases. The V and J ends lost 2 bases and 5 bases, in that order; junction bases with no gene match: 11. Germline CDR1 reads SGDLS; CDR2 reads YYNGEE. CDR3 length equals 18 residues. The CDR3 coding sequence is TGTGCCAGCAGCGTCGGGACTAGCGGGAGCCCAACCTATGAGACCCAGTACTTC. This codes for CASSVGTSGSPTYETQYF.

The V and J genes are TRBV18 and TRBJ1-5, with D perhaps TRBD1 (6 bases). Germline lookup yields CDR1 KGHSH and CDR2 LQKENI. CDR3 size: 16 residues. V was clipped by 1 base and J by 5 bases, with 15 bases between them. CDR3 loop: CASSPQAPGGDQPQHF. The CDR3 DNA is TGTGCCAGCTCACCACAGGCGCCGGGGGGCGATCAGCCCCAGCATTTT.